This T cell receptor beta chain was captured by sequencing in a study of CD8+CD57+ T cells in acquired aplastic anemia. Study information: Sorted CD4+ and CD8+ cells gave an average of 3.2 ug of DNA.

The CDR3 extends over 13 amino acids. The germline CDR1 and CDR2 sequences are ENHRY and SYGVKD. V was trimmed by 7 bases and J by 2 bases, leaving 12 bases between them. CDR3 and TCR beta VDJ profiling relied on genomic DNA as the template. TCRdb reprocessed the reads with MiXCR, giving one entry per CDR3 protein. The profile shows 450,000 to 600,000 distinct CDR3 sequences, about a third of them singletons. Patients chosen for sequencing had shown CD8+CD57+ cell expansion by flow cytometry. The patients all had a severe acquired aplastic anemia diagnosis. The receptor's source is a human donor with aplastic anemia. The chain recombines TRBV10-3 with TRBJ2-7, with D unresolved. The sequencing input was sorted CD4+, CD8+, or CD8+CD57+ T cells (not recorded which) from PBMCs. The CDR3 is CAINERAPYEQYF. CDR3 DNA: TGTGCCATCAACGAACGGGCCCCCTACGAGCAGTACTTC.